This TCR beta chain originates from a study of cytomegalovirus exposure and HLA in healthy donors. The germline V gene encodes CDR1 SGHDT and CDR2 YYEEEE. The CDR3 spans 14 residues. V was trimmed by 4 bases and J by 4 bases, leaving 11 bases between them. The PCR had 60 Vbeta and 13 Jbeta primers. Generated by immunoSEQ multiplex PCR, the TCRdb table keeps only in-frame clones and is missing some. The sample contains around 190,000 clones, 70% to 90% of which appear only once. Overall study findings and caveats: In terms of immune exposure information, only CMV serostatus was available.

A remark on this clone: Its cognate antigen is unknown.

The origin of this receptor is a woman between 45 and 60 years old in good health and CMV-seronegative. This chain uses TRBV5-6 with TRBJ1-4; the D gene is possibly TRBD1 (6 bases). The specimen sequenced was PBMCs. CDR3 DNA sequence: TGTGCCAGCAGCGTGGACAGCTATAATGAAAAACTGTTTTTT. As protein: CASSVDSYNEKLFF.